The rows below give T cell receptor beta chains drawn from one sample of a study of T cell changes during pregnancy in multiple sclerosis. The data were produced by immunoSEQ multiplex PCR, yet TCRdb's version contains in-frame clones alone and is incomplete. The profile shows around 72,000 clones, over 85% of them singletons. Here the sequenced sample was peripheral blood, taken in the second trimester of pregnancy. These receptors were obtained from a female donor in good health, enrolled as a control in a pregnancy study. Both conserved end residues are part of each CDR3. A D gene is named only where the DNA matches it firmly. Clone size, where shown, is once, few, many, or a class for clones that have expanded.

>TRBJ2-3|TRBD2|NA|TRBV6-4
CASSSGGTDTQYF
TGTGCCAGCAGTAGCGGGGGCACAGATACGCAGTATTTT
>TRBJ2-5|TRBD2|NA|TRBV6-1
CANHAGGETQYF
TGTGCCAACCACGCGGGGGGCGAGACCCAGTACTTC
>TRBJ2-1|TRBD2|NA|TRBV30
CAWTFGTSSYNEQFF
TGTGCCTGGACCTTCGGGACTAGCTCCTACAATGAGCAGTTCTTC
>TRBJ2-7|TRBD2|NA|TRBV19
CASSISSGSYEQYF
TGTGCCAGTAGTATTTCTAGCGGTTCCTACGAGCAGTACTTC
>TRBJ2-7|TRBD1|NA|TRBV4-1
CASSQVEGAIYEQYF
TGCGCCAGCAGCCAAGTTGAGGGGGCGATATACGAGCAGTACTTC
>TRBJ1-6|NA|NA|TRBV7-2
CASSPSDSSSPLHF
TGTGCCAGCAGCCCCTCTGACAGCAGCTCACCCCTCCACTTT
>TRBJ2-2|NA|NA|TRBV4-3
CASSQEGVSTGELFF
TGCGCCAGCAGCCAGGAAGGGGTTAGCACCGGGGAGCTGTTTTTT
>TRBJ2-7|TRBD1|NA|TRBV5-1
CASSKGAGGEQYF
TGCGCCAGCAGCAAGGGGGCAGGGGGCGAGCAGTACTTC
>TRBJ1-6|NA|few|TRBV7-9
CASSYRDNSPLHF
TGTGCCAGCAGCTACAGAGATAATTCACCCCTCCACTTT
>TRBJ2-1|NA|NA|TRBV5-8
CASSLGGPYNEQFF
TGTGCCAGCAGCTTGGGGGGGCCCTACAATGAGCAGTTCTTC
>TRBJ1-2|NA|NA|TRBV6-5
CASSSTASSYGYTF
TGTGCCAGCAGCTCGACAGCCTCGAGCTATGGCTACACCTTC
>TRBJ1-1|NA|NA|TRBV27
CASAAVRGFTEAFF
TGTGCCAGCGCAGCGGTCAGGGGATTTACTGAAGCTTTCTTT
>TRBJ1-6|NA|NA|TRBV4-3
CASSPAPESPLHF
TGCGCCAGCAGCCCAGCGCCTGAGTCACCCCTCCACTTT
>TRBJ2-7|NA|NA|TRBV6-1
CVSNIQATAYEQYF
TGTGTCAGCAATATACAGGCTACAGCCTACGAGCAGTACTTC
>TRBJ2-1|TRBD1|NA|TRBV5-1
CASSFDRVKFF
TGCGCCAGCAGCTTTGACAGGGTTAAGTTCTTC
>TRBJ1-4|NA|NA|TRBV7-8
CASRQTNEKLFF
TGTGCCAGCAGACAAACTAATGAAAAACTGTTTTTT
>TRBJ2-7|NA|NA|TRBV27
CASSLGGASSYEQYF
TGTGCCAGCAGTTTAGGCGGGGCGAGCTCCTACGAGCAGTACTTC
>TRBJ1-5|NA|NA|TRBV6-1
CASSEGGVDQPQHF
TGTGCCAGCAGTGAAGGGGGCGTCGATCAGCCCCAGCATTTT
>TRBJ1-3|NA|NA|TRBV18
CASSPQTGSGNTIYF
TGTGCCAGCTCACCACAGACAGGCTCTGGAAACACCATATATTTT
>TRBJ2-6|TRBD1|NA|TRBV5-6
CASSQLGTGDFSGANVLTF
TGTGCCAGCAGCCAACTTGGGACAGGGGATTTTTCTGGGGCCAACGTCCTGACTTTC
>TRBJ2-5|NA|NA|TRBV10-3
CAISESTESGEETQYF
TGTGCCATCAGTGAGTCGACTGAGTCCGGGGAAGAGACCCAGTACTTC
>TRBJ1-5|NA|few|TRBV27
CASRTNLNQPQHF
TGTGCCAGCAGGACAAACCTTAATCAGCCCCAGCATTTT
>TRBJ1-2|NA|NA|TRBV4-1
CASSQMDMGWSYGYTF
TGCGCCAGCAGCCAGATGGACATGGGATGGTCCTATGGCTACACCTTC
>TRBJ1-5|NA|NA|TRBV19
CASSIIGGGDQPQHF
TGTGCCAGTAGTATTATAGGAGGGGGGGATCAGCCCCAGCATTTT
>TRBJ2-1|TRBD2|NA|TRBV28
CASSPLYSGGAWDEQFF
TGTGCCAGCAGTCCCCTCTACAGCGGGGGGGCCTGGGATGAGCAGTTCTTC
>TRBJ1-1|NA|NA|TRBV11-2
CASSLLNSGQGTEAFF
TGTGCCAGCAGCCTATTGAATTCAGGGCAAGGCACTGAAGCTTTCTTT
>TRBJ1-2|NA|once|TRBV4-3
CASSQVRLDSNYGYTF
TGCGCCAGCAGCCAAGTTAGGCTGGACAGTAACTATGGCTACACCTTC
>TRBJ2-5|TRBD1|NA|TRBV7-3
CASSLGTGGWETQYF
TGTGCCAGCAGCCTAGGGACAGGGGGTTGGGAGACCCAGTACTTC
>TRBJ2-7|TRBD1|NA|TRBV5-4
CASSAPDRGEDEQYF
TGTGCCAGCAGCGCCCCCGACAGGGGAGAAGACGAGCAGTACTTC
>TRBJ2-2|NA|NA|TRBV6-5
CASSYSNAVTGELFF
TGTGCCAGCAGTTACTCGAATGCAGTCACCGGGGAGCTGTTTTTT
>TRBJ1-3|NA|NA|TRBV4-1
CASSQDGSGNTIYF
TGCGCCAGCAGCCAAGACGGCTCTGGAAACACCATATATTTT
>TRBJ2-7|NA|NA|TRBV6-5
CASSYLTTRGEQYF
TGTGCCAGCAGTTACCTCACTACTAGAGGCGAGCAGTACTTC
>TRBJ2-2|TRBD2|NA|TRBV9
CASSVKGTRTGTGELFF
TGTGCCAGCAGCGTAAAAGGGACTAGGACCGGCACCGGGGAGCTGTTTTTT
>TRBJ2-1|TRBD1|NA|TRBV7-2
CASSFRDSNEQFF
TGTGCCAGCAGCTTTAGGGACAGTAATGAGCAGTTCTTC
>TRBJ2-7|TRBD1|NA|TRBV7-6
CASSLEGTGTGYSYEQYF
TGTGCCAGCAGCTTAGAGGGGACCGGGACAGGGTATTCCTACGAGCAGTACTTC
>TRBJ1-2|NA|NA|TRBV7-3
CASSLSGAEGYTF
TGTGCCAGCAGCTTATCAGGGGCAGAGGGCTACACCTTC
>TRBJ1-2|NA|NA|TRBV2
CASSEDGRSGGYTF
TGTGCCAGCAGTGAAGATGGGCGTTCTGGTGGCTACACCTTC
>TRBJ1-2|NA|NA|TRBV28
CASSPPPHMEGYGYTF
TGTGCCAGCAGCCCGCCCCCCCACATGGAGGGGTATGGCTACACCTTC
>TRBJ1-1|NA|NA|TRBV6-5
CASSYGAQAFF
TGTGCCAGCAGTTACGGGGCTCAAGCTTTCTTT
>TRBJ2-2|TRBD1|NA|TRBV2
CASTFGQGITGELFF
TGTGCCAGCACCTTTGGACAGGGGATCACCGGGGAGCTGTTTTTT
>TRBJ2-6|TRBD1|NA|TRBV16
CASSRGQGDYSGANVLTF
TGTGCCAGCAGTCGGGGACAGGGTGATTACTCTGGGGCCAACGTCCTGACTTTC
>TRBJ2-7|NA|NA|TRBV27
CASSYRGEVGEQYF
TGTGCCAGCAGTTACAGAGGGGAGGTTGGGGAGCAGTACTTC
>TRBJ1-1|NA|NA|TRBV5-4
CASSLGGEKGEAFF
TGTGCCAGCAGCTTGGGGGGGGAGAAGGGTGAAGCTTTCTTT
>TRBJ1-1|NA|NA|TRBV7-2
CASSFTGNTEAFF
TGTGCCAGCAGCTTCACGGGGAACACTGAAGCTTTCTTT
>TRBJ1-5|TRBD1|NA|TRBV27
CASSPRTGFQPQHF
TGTGCCAGCAGTCCAAGGACAGGGTTTCAGCCCCAGCATTTT
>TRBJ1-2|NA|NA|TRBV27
CASSEWGNNYGYTF
TGTGCCAGCAGTGAGTGGGGCAACAACTATGGCTACACCTTC
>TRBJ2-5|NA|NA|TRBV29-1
CSVGLTGVETQYF
TGCAGCGTGGGACTTACAGGGGTCGAGACCCAGTACTTC